Below, 8 T cell receptor beta chains from the same sample are listed, as sequenced in a study of breast tumors, draining lymph nodes, adjacent tissues. Breast cancer patients provided tissue from their axillary draining lymph nodes. TCRdb reprocessed the multiplex PCR reads via MiXCR and lists one record per CDR3 protein. The sample has around 140,000 distinct CDR3 sequences; around a third are singletons. Material: axillary lymph node tissue. The origin of the receptors is a female donor with breast cancer. Some clones in this sample may be carry-over from other donors' samples.

This clonotype was counted ten times or more. The CDR3 spells CASSTGAANTGELFF. The CDR3 nucleotides read TGTGCCAGCAGCACCGGCGCGGCTAACACCGGGGAGCTGTTTTTT. The V call is TRBV7-8, the J call TRBJ2-2; D gene ambiguous. The CDR3 contains 15 residues. Per germline, CDR1 SGHVS and CDR2 FQNEAQ. Trimming left V 5 bases short and J 2 bases short, with 12 bases between.

This clonotype was seen a few times. The genes are TRBV7-2 and TRBJ1-1; 7 nucleotides align to TRBD1. Germline assignment: CDR1 SGHTA and CDR2 FQGNSA. The ends lost 1 base at V and 8 bases at J; junction bases unmatched: 7. The CDR3 extends over 14 amino acids. As DNA, the CDR3 is TGTGCCAGCAGCTTAGTAGGGGGCGCGGGGGAAGCTTTCTTT. Its translation: CASSLVGGAGEAFF.

V gene TRBV20-1 combines with J gene TRBJ1-4; TRBD1 matches at 8 bases. There are 13 residues in the CDR3. With V trimmed by 6 bases and J by 8 bases, 8 bases remained unmatched. CDR1 and CDR2 from the germline V gene are DFQATT and SNEGSKA (reference sequence). CDR3 amino acids: CSATGTGGEKLFF. CDR3 nucleotides: TGCAGTGCCACCGGGACAGGAGGAGAAAAACTGTTTTTT.

This clonotype was counted ten times or more. The J gene is TRBJ2-7, the V gene TRBV3-1; tentatively, D is TRBD1 (6 bases). The CDR3 runs 14 residues. Germline V gene data show CDR1 as LGHDT and CDR2 as YNNKEL (reference sequence). With 1 base removed from V and 3 bases from J, the gap between germline ends came to 10 bases. Written as DNA, the CDR3 is TGTGCCAGCAGCCAAGGTCCAGGGGACTACGAGCAGTACTTC. It specifies CASSQGPGDYEQYF.

In this sample, this clonotype turned up many times. The chain has TRBV12-3 or TRBV12-4 and TRBJ2-7, with 8 bases that match TRBD2. The CDR3 runs to 15 residues. The ends lost 3 bases at V and 2 bases at J; junction bases unmatched: 6. CDR3 sequence reads: CASSFRGGNPYEQYF. The CDR3 DNA is TGTGCCAGCAGTTTCCGGGGGGGCAACCCCTACGAGCAGTACTTC.

The J gene is TRBJ2-1, the V gene TRBV9, with a tentative D call TRBD1 (5 bases). From germline, CDR1 is SGDLS and CDR2 YYNGEE. Trimming shortened V by 1 base and J by 5 bases, and 16 bases separated the two germline ends. CDR3 length equals 16 residues. In DNA, the CDR3 is TGTGCCAGCAGCGTACCCACCGAGACAGCCAACAATGAGCAGTTCTTC. It specifies CASSVPTETANNEQFF.

This clonotype has at least ten counts. J is TRBJ2-1 and V is TRBV11-2; no clear D. The germline V gene has CDR1 SGHAT and CDR2 FQNNGV. The V end was cut by 1 base, the J end by 10 bases, with 11 bases between. This CDR3 has 13 residues. The CDR3 protein is CASSLGVVGEQFF. CDR3 nucleotides: TGTGCCAGCAGCTTAGGTGTGGTAGGCGAGCAGTTCTTC.

A word on this clonotype: The junction does not match germline at one end; this may be a read error. The chain links TRBV7-9 to TRBJ2-2; D might be TRBD2 (5 bases). Germline CDR1 and CDR2: SEHNR and FQNEAQ (reference sequence). This CDR3 comprises 12 residues. As DNA, the CDR3 is TGTGCCCACCCCGGGGATACCGGGGAGTTGTTTTTT. Its translation: CAHPGDTGELFF.